This note documents a single T cell receptor beta chain sequence. The antigen is undetermined. The length of the CDR3 is 14 residues. V was clipped by 3 bases and J by 7 bases, with 16 bases between them. CDR1 and CDR2 from the germline V gene are ENHRY and SYGVKD. MiXCR, applied by TCRdb to the 5' RACE reads, yields one record per CDR3 protein. The data show some 85,000 distinct CDR3 sequences, roughly an eighth seen once. These data come from a study of early T cells in non-severe SARS-CoV-2 infection. Study-wide findings and caveats: Anti-spike CD8 specificities were favored by VDJdb matching, whose results missed private and CD4 specificities.

The origin of this receptor is an adult who was a healthcare worker with PCR-confirmed SARS-CoV-2 infection or an uninfected control (not recorded which). The specimen sequenced was whole blood. V usage is TRBV10-3 and J usage is TRBJ2-7; D might be TRBD1 (5 bases). The CDR3 sequence: CAISEAGLLREQYF. CDR3 DNA: TGTGCCATCAGTGAAGCAGGGCTCCTACGGGAGCAGTACTTC.